The clone carrying this T cell receptor (beta chain) was found many times. Its antigen is unknown. The record originates from a study of Graves' ophthalmopathy and Graves' hyperthyroidism. Whole-study context: Ophthalmopathy not arising within 18 months of follow-up defined hyperthyroidism as stable. Notes on the study in general: Ophthalmopathy progression cases were predicted by the model with 70.59% sensitivity and 72% to 85% specificity. From stable hyperthyroidism, ophthalmopathy was separated by a 13-signature model with 85% to 90% sensitivity and around 80% specificity.

Investigators amplified TCR beta CDR3 regions from RNA transcripts. The first round was an RT-PCR with HTBI primers, and the second round was a multiplex PCR. MiXCR was run by TCRdb on the multiplex PCR reads, yielding one entry per CDR3 protein. The table has over a million distinct CDR3 sequences, about 36% seen once; the top ten hold around 10%. Establishment of the diagnosis relied upon clinical symptoms, serum thyroxine, TRAb, thyroid ultrasound and orbital computed tomography. The specimen was peripheral blood or thyroid tissue (not recorded which). This TCR derives from an adult man with Graves' hyperthyroidism.

The chain's CDR3 is CAISESSVGTYEQYF. The CDR3 DNA reads as TGTGCCATCAGTGAGTCGAGCGTCGGAACCTACGAGCAGTACTTC. The chain is built from TRBV10-3 and TRBJ2-7; D is ambiguous. The V gene lost 0 bases and the J gene lost 2 bases, with 11 bases spanning the gap. CDR3 length equals 15 residues. Per germline, CDR1 ENHRY and CDR2 SYGVKD.